This T cell receptor beta chain stems from a study of Ad26.COV2.S vaccination and SARS-CoV-2 variants. Documented treatment: 19 received Ad26.COV2.S at low or high dose, single or two shots; 5 received placebo; per-sample allocation not given. Sampling was performed 63 days after the first vaccine or placebo injection. Measured with immunoSEQ multiplex PCR; TCRdb has only the in-frame clones, and not every one. The data contain fewer than 500,000 clones, 80% to 95% of them singletons. This clone was seen many times. Its antigen remains unidentified. The CDR3 extends over 15 amino acids. V was pared by 3 bases and J by 1 base, with 13 bases between. CDR1 and CDR2 (germline): SGHTA, FQGNSA. Study-wide findings and caveats: Quantification of TCR breadth and depth may have yielded underestimates of total T cell responses.

This receptor was taken from a person aged 18 to 59 who received the Ad26.COV2.S COVID-19 vaccine or a placebo. The chain combines TRBV7-2 with TRBJ2-7; possible D gene TRBD1, 6 bases. The sample consisted of peripheral blood, taken in a trial of Ad26.COV2.S vaccine versus placebo. The CDR3 here is CASSFLDRISYEQYF. The CDR3 DNA sequence: TGTGCCAGCAGCTTCCTCGACAGGATTTCCTACGAGCAGTACTTC.